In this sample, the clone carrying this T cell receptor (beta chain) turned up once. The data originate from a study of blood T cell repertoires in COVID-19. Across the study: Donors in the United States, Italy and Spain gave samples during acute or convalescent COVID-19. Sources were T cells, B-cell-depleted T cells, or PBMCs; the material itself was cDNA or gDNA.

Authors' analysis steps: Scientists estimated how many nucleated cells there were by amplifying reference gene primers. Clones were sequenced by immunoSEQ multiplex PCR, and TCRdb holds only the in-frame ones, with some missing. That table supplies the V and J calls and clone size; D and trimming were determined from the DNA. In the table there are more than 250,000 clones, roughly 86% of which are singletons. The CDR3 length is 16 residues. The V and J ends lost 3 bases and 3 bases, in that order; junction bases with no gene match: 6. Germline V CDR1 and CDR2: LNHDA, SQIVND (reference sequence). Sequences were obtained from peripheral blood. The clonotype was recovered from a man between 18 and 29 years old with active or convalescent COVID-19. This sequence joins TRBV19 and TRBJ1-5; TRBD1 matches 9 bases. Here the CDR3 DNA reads TGTGCCAGTAGTATGGGTGACAGGGGGGACAATCAGCCCCAGCATTTT. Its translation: CASSMGDRGDNQPQHF.